Given below is one T cell receptor (beta chain) in context. Trimming removed 2 bases at V and 2 bases at J, with 13 bases between. The CDR3 is 16 amino acids. From germline, CDR1 is LNHNV and CDR2 YYDKDF (reference sequence). Unique molecular identifiers were built into the TCRbeta library. One entry per CDR3 protein, called by TCRdb with MiXCR from the PCR reads. The sample lists about 540,000 distinct CDR3 sequences; over 25% were seen once. The entry originates in a study of T-cell reconstitution after alpha-beta-depleted transplantation in children. The sequenced sample was PBMCs, obtained before TCRalphabeta/CD19-depleted stem cell transplant. This rearrangement joins TRBV15 to TRBJ2-1, with D uncertain. The receptor was derived from a boy under three years old with Wiskott-Aldrich syndrome, due to receive a stem cell transplant. This chain's CDR3 is CATSRPWTAPYNEQFF. For the CDR3, the DNA is TGTGCCACCAGCAGACCGTGGACGGCCCCCTACAATGAGCAGTTCTTC.